This is a list of T cell receptor beta chains from one sample in a study of blood T cell repertoires in COVID-19. Repertoires were generated with immunoSEQ multiplex PCR, while TCRdb's copy carries only in-frame clones and drops some. The data contain about 220,000 clones, about 90% of them singletons. Sequencing input: peripheral blood. All receptors come from a woman aged 25 to 39 who had recovered from COVID-19. Each CDR3 is given with its conserved first and last residue.

V: TRBV7-3
CDR3: CASSLIAGSNNEQFF

V: TRBV27
CDR3: CASSWGVSYEQYF

V: TRBV5-4
CDR3: CASSSANTGELFF

V: TRBV2
CDR3: CASHETGDEQYF

V: TRBV7-2
CDR3: CASSYSLSSGNTIYF

V: TRBV9
CDR3: CASSDAGTGTGYTF

V: TRBV9
CDR3: CASSVDSGSFSYNEQFF

V: TRBV20-1
CDR3: CSASSAQDAFF

V: TRBV2
CDR3: CASSRTSGTRTDTQYF

V: TRBV9
CDR3: CASSVDPRGGVDTQYF

V: TRBV4-1
CDR3: CASSRQNLQREAFF

V: TRBV3-1/TRBV3-2
CDR3: CASSHPDRYQETQYF

V: TRBV19
CDR3: CASRPRDRAYEQYF

V: TRBV14
CDR3: CASSQGARETQYF

V: TRBV10-3
CDR3: CAISWDRLSYEQYF

V: TRBV5-1
CDR3: CASSLTSGGAFTGELFF

V: TRBV9
CDR3: CASSVSGPVDNEKLFF